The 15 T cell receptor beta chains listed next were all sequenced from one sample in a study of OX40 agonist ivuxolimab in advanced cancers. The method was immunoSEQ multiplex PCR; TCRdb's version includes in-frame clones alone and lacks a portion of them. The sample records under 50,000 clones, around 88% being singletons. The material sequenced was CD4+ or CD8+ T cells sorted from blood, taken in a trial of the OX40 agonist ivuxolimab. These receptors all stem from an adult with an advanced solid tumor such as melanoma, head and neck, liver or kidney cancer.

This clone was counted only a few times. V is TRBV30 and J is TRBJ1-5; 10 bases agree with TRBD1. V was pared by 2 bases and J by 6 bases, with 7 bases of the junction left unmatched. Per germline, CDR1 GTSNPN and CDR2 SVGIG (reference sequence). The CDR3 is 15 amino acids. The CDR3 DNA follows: TGTGCCTGGAGTCACGCGACAGGGGGCTTTCAGCCCCAGCATTTT. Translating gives CAWSHATGGFQPQHF.

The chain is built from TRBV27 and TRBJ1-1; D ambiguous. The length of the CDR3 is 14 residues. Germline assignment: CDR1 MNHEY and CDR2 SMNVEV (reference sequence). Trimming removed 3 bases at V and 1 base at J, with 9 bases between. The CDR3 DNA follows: TGTGCCAGCAGTTTTTGGGGTCAGAACACTGAAGCTTTCTTT. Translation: CASSFWGQNTEAFF.

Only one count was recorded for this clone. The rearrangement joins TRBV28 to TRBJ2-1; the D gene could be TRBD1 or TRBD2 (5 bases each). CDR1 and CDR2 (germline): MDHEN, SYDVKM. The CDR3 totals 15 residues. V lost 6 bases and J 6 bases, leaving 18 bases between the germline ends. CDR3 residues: CASSIPGTRTNEQFF. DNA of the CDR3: TGTGCCAGCAGCATTCCCGGGACGAGAACCAATGAGCAGTTCTTC.

The CDR3 spells CASSLRGLAGGYEQFF. The CDR3 DNA follows: TGCGCCAGCAGCTTGAGGGGACTAGCGGGAGGGTATGAGCAGTTCTTC. The J gene is TRBJ2-1, the V gene TRBV5-1, with 16 bases matching TRBD2. The CDR3 extends over 16 amino acids. The V gene's germline CDR1 is SGHRS and CDR2 YFSETQ. Trimming removed 1 base from V and 8 bases from J; junction bases left unmatched: 3.

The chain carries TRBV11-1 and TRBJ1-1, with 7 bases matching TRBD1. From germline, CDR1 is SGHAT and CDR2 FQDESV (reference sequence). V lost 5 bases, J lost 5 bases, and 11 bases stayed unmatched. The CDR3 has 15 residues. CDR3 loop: CASSPREGARTEAFF. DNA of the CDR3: TGTGCCAGCAGCCCGCGCGAGGGGGCGCGGACTGAAGCTTTCTTT.

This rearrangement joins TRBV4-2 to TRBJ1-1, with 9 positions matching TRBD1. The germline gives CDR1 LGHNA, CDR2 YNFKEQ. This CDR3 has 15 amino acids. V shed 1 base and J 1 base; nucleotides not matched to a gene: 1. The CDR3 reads CASSQAGQGNTEAFF. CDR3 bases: TGTGCCAGCAGCCAAGCGGGACAGGGGAACACTGAAGCTTTCTTT.

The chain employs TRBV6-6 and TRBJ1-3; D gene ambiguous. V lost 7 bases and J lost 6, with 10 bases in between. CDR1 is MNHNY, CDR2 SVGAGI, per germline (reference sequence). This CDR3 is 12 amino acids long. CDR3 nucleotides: TGTGCCAGCAAGGAGGGTTTAAACACCATATATTTT. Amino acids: CASKEGLNTIYF.

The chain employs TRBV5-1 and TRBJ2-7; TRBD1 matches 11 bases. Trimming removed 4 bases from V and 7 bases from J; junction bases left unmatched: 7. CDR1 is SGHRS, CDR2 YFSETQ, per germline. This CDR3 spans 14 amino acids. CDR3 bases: TGCGCCAGCAGCGTGGGGACAGGGGGTTTGGAGCAGTACTTC. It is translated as CASSVGTGGLEQYF.

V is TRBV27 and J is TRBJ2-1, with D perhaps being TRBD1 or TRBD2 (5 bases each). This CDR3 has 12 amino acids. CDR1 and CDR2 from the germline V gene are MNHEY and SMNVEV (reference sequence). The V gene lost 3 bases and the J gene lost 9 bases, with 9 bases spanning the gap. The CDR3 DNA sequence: TGTGCCAGCAGTTTTCGGGGCGGTGAGCAGTTCTTC. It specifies CASSFRGGEQFF.

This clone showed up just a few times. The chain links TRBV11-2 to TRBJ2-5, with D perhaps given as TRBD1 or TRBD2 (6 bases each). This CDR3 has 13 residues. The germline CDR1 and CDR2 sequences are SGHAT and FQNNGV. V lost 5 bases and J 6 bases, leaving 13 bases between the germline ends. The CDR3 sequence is CASSRGPEQTQYF. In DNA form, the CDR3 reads TGTGCCAGCAGCCGGGGGCCGGAGCAGACCCAGTACTTC.

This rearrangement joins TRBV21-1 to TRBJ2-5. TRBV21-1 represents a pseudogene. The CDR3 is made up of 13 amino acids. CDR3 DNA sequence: TGTGCCAGCAGCATCGTAGTAGGGGAGACCCAGTACTTC. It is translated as CASSIVVGETQYF.

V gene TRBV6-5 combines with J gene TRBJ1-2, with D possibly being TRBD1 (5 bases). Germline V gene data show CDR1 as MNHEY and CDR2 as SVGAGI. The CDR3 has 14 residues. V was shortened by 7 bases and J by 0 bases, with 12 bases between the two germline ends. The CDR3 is CASTRDGANYGYTF. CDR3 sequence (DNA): TGTGCCAGCACCCGGGACGGAGCTAACTATGGCTACACCTTC.

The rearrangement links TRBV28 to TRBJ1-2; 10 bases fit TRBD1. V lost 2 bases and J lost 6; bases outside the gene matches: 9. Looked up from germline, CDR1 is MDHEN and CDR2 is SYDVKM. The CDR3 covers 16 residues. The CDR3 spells CASSLGSSGTGDGYTF. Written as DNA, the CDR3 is TGTGCCAGCAGTTTAGGTTCCTCCGGGACAGGGGATGGCTACACCTTC.

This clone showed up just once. CDR3 sequence reads: CASSRAPKETQYF. CDR3 nucleotides: TGTGCCAGCAGCCGGGCCCCTAAAGAGACCCAGTACTTC. V is TRBV6-5 and J is TRBJ2-5; no definite D call. The germline CDR1 and CDR2 sequences are MNHEY and SVGAGI. V shed 6 bases and J shed 3 bases, with 11 bases lying between them. The CDR3 is made up of 13 amino acids.

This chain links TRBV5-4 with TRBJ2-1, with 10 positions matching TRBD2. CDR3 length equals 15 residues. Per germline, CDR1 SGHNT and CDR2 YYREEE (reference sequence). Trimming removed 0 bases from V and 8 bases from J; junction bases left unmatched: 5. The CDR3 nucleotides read TGTGCCAGCAGCTTGGGTTTAGCGGGAGGAGATGAGCAGTTCTTC. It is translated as CASSLGLAGGDEQFF.